A single TCR beta chain is shown here with its context. Per germline, CDR1 MNHEY and CDR2 SMNVEV (reference sequence). The ends were cut back, 5 bases at V and 3 bases at J, with 16 bases in the middle. The CDR3 has 15 amino acids. Primers included in the PCR were 60 Vbeta and 13 Jbeta primers. How the authors handled the data: Later, an analysis found 80 million or so unique TCR beta chains, and around 12 million of these were shared. The data were produced by immunoSEQ multiplex PCR, yet TCRdb's version contains in-frame clones alone and is incomplete. The D gene and trimming were derived from the DNA, and the V and J assignments and clone size from that table. The sample has 80,000 to 100,000 clones, over 65% seen once. These data come from a study of cytomegalovirus exposure and HLA in healthy donors.

The chain couples TRBV27 to TRBJ1-1, with D possibly matching TRBD1 (5 bases). The sequencing input was PBMCs. The receptor was isolated from a woman younger than 30 in good health and CMV-seropositive. The CDR3 DNA is TGTGCCAGCAGTCTTATCGGGAGAGGGGACACTGAAGCTTTCTTT. Its protein product is CASSLIGRGDTEAFF.